These 12 T cell receptor beta chains were all obtained from the same sample, sequenced in a study of shared clonotypes between healthy human individuals. Here immunoSEQ multiplex PCR was the method, and the copy in TCRdb shows in-frame clones only, minus some. Of more than 900,000 clones listed, approximately 78% were seen once; the top ten hold 0.5% to 0.65%. Sequenced input: memory CD4+ T cells from PBMCs. Subset reported: CD45RA-negative fraction. The receptors come from a man between 18 and 35 years old in good health. Some clones in this sample may be carry-over from other donors' samples.

The V gene is TRBV18, the J gene TRBJ2-3; D gene unclear. V dropped 5 bases and J dropped 0 bases, with 15 bases sitting between them. The germline CDR1 and CDR2 sequences are KGHSH and LQKENI. CDR3 length equals 16 residues. The CDR3 nucleotides read TGTGCCAGCTCAAGGGCCCGAACCGAAAGCACAGATACGCAGTATTTT. Encoded protein: CASSRARTESTDTQYF.

V and J are TRBV10-3 and TRBJ1-1; TRBD1 is a possible D gene (5 bases). V was shortened by 2 bases and J by 2 bases, with 9 bases between the two germline ends. The CDR3 has 14 amino acids. From germline, CDR1 is ENHRY and CDR2 SYGVKD. The chain's CDR3 is CAISEGGGNTEAFF. The CDR3 DNA is TGTGCCATCAGTGAGGGTGGGGGAAACACTGAAGCTTTCTTT.

The CDR3 region is CASSTQPTGYTGELFF. Here the CDR3 DNA reads TGTGCCAGCAGTACCCAACCCACGGGGTACACCGGGGAGCTGTTTTTT. The J gene is TRBJ2-2, the V gene TRBV27; D is possibly TRBD2 (5 bases). Germline V gene data show CDR1 as MNHEY and CDR2 as SMNVEV (reference sequence). V was pared by 5 bases and J by 3 bases, with 16 bases between. The CDR3 has 16 amino acids.

Comments on this clone: This sample includes further DNA sequences coding for the same CDR3. The chain combines TRBV7-9 with TRBJ1-1; maybe TRBD1 (5 bases). The V end was cut by 5 bases, the J end by 2 bases, with 15 bases between. This CDR3 is 15 amino acids long. The germline V gene encodes CDR1 SEHNR and CDR2 FQNEAQ (reference sequence). The CDR3 DNA reads as TGTGCCAGCAGCCCCTGGGACCCCCCCAACACTGAAGCTTTCTTT. Encoded protein: CASSPWDPPNTEAFF.

This clone has more than one count but fewer than ten. The V and J genes are TRBV5-6 and TRBJ2-7; 7 bases line up with TRBD2. V was pared by 1 base and J by 2 bases, with 6 bases of the junction left unmatched. CDR1 and CDR2 (germline): SGHDT, YYEEEE. This CDR3 comprises 15 residues. The CDR3 nucleotides are TGTGCCAGCAGCTTGTTCGGGAGGAACCCCTACGAGCAGTACTTC. Protein: CASSLFGRNPYEQYF.

The rearrangement joins TRBV27 to TRBJ2-5; TRBD2 is a possible D gene (7 bases). This CDR3 comprises 14 residues. CDR1 and CDR2 from the germline V gene are MNHEY and SMNVEV (reference sequence). The V and J ends lost 4 bases and 9 bases respectively, with 18 bases between them. The CDR3 DNA sequence: TGTGCCAGCAGTTCCCCCTCGGGGGGCAATGCCCAGTACTTC. Protein: CASSSPSGGNAQYF.

The genes are TRBV7-3 and TRBJ2-3, with 9 bases matching TRBD2. CDR3 length equals 15 residues. Trimming removed 4 bases from V and 2 bases from J; junction bases left unmatched: 4. CDR1 SGHTA and CDR2 FQGTGA come from the germline V gene. Here the CDR3 reads CASSSLAGATDTQYF. CDR3 DNA: TGTGCCAGCAGCTCGTTAGCGGGAGCCACAGATACGCAGTATTTT.

The chain uses TRBV9 and TRBJ2-5; no firm D call. CDR3 length: 13 residues. V was clipped by 0 bases and J by 5 bases, with 8 bases between them. CDR1 is SGDLS, CDR2 YYNGEE, per germline. The chain's CDR3 is CASSVGVSETQYF. For the CDR3, the DNA is TGTGCCAGCAGCGTAGGAGTTAGCGAGACCCAGTACTTC.

This clone turned up a few times. The V gene is TRBV19, the J gene TRBJ1-4; unclear D gene. Germline V gene sequence: CDR1 LNHDA, CDR2 SQIVND (reference sequence). This CDR3 contains 15 residues. V was cut by 2 bases and J by 4 bases, with 11 bases left in between. CDR3 residues: CASSIPGRVNEKLFF. The CDR3 coding sequence is TGTGCCAGTAGTATACCCGGGAGGGTTAATGAAAAACTGTTTTTT. The variable domain in full, completed from reference TRBV19 and TRBJ1-4, reads DGGITQSPKYLFRKEGQNVTLSCEQNLNHDAMYWYRQDPGQGLRLIYYSQIVNDFQKGDIAEGYSVSREKKESFPLTVTSAQKNPTAFYLCASSIPGRVNEKLFFGSGTQLSVL.

The chain joins TRBV28 to TRBJ2-7; the D is unclear. The CDR3 length is 12 residues. The germline CDR1 and CDR2 sequences are MDHEN and SYDVKM. The V end lost 2 bases, the J end lost 6 bases, and 8 bases lay between the germline ends. DNA for the CDR3: TGTGCCAGCAGTTTAGCGGTCCTCGAGCAGTACTTC. This sequence encodes CASSLAVLEQYF.

The V gene is TRBV7-3, the J gene TRBJ1-1, with D possibly TRBD1 on 5 matching bases. V was clipped by 5 bases and J by 7 bases, with 14 bases between them. CDR3 length: 13 residues. Germline values: CDR1 SGHTA, CDR2 FQGTGA. CDR3 nucleotide sequence: TGTGCCAGCAGCCCAACTGGGGCATATGAAGCTTTCTTT. Amino acids: CASSPTGAYEAFF. The variable domain in full, with the rest retrieved from reference TRBV7-3 and TRBJ1-1, is GAGVSQTPSNKVTEKGKYVELRCDPISGHTALYWYRQSLGQGPEFLIYFQGTGAADDSGLPNDRFFAVRPEGSVSTLKIQRTERGDSAVYLCASSPTGAYEAFFGQGTRLTVV.

For this clone: This likely reflects a read error, since a far larger clone is one base away. The rearrangement joins TRBV7-3 to TRBJ1-2; D is uncertain. The CDR3 sequence is 13 residues long. V lost 5 bases and J 0 bases, leaving 7 bases between the germline ends. The germline gives CDR1 SGHTA, CDR2 FQGTGA. The CDR3 is CASSATANYGYTF. CDR3 coding DNA: TGTGCCAGCAGCGCCACAGCTAACTATGGCTACACCTTC.